This T cell receptor beta chain is drawn from a study of siplizumab effects on memory and regulatory T cells. This CDR3 comprises 13 residues. From germline, CDR1 is SGDLS and CDR2 YYNGEE. The germline V and J ends were trimmed by 3 bases and 5 bases, with 9 bases remaining between them. With respect to this clone: Its specificity is not known.

Regarding the study as a whole: Researchers did not confirm the suppressive function of proliferating Tregs from siplizumab cultures. Roughly 75-96% of dividing CD4+ or CD8+ clones were without an attributable naive or memory phenotype. Unstimulated subsets contained matches for only a minor fraction of alloreactive clones. Mean Treg-derived proportions of mappable alloreactive CD4+ clones were 55% to 75% for siplizumab and around 30% for controls.

Some clones are missing from TCRdb's copy, which holds only in-frame ones; the method was immunoSEQ multiplex PCR. The top ten clones hold approximately 7.1% of a sample with more than 75,000 clones, roughly 93% of them seen once. The origin of this receptor is a human donor in good health. V usage is TRBV9 and J usage is TRBJ1-5; TRBD1 might be the D (5 bases). The source material was CD8+ T cells sorted from blood. The DNA of the CDR3 is TGTGCCAGCAGCGGAGGAGGGGATCAGCCCCAGCATTTT. Translating gives CASSGGGDQPQHF.